A selection of T cell receptor beta chains follows, all from one sample in a study of cytomegalovirus exposure and HLA in healthy donors. This table comes from immunoSEQ multiplex PCR, and its TCRdb copy is limited to in-frame clones, with some not included. Here the sample spans about 180,000 clones, about four fifths being singletons. The sample consisted of PBMCs. Receptors were obtained from a woman aged 25 to 39 in good health and CMV-seronegative. The CDR3 runs from the conserved cysteine through the conserved F or W. The D gene is left open where the match is weak. Only some rows state a clone size, as once, few, many or a class for expanded clones.

v_gene: TRBV18; abundance: .; d_gene: .; j_gene: TRBJ2-7; CDR3nt: TGTGCCAGCTCACCAGGGCCCGTTTCTTCCTACGAGCAGTACTTC; CDR3aa: CASSPGPVSSYEQYF
v_gene: TRBV4-2; abundance: .; d_gene: TRBD2; j_gene: TRBJ2-1; CDR3nt: TGTGCCAGCAGCCAAGATAGACTAGCGGGGAATAGGGAGCAGTTCTTC; CDR3aa: CASSQDRLAGNREQFF
v_gene: TRBV7-9; abundance: .; d_gene: TRBD1; j_gene: TRBJ1-2; CDR3nt: TGTGCCAGCATCCACGGGACAGGGGATTGGGACTACTATGGCTACACCTTC; CDR3aa: CASIHGTGDWDYYGYTF
v_gene: TRBV11-2; abundance: .; d_gene: .; j_gene: TRBJ2-1; CDR3nt: TGTGCCAGCAGCTTAGTATCCTATGAGCAGTTCTTC; CDR3aa: CASSLVSYEQFF
v_gene: TRBV7-9; abundance: few; d_gene: .; j_gene: TRBJ1-6; CDR3nt: TGTGCCAGCAGCTTAGCTTACGGGGATTCACCCCTCCACTTT; CDR3aa: CASSLAYGDSPLHF
v_gene: TRBV13; abundance: .; d_gene: TRBD1; j_gene: TRBJ2-7; CDR3nt: TGTGCCAGCAGCTTAAGGGGGAGTGGACAGGTACTCTACGAGCAGTACTTC; CDR3aa: CASSLRGSGQVLYEQYF
v_gene: TRBV6-5; abundance: .; d_gene: TRBD1; j_gene: TRBJ1-2; CDR3nt: TGTGCCAGCAGTTACGGGACAGCTCCCGGTGGCTATGGCTACACCTTC; CDR3aa: CASSYGTAPGGYGYTF
v_gene: TRBV25-1; abundance: .; d_gene: TRBD2; j_gene: TRBJ2-1; CDR3nt: TGTGCCAGCAGTGAATTTTTAGCGGGGGATAATGAGCAGTTCTTC; CDR3aa: CASSEFLAGDNEQFF
v_gene: TRBV6-5; abundance: .; d_gene: .; j_gene: TRBJ1-2; CDR3nt: TGTGCCAGCAAAAGGGCCGGGGGCTATGGCTACACCTTC; CDR3aa: CASKRAGGYGYTF
v_gene: TRBV7-7; abundance: .; d_gene: .; j_gene: TRBJ1-1; CDR3nt: TGTGCTAGCAGCCGGGACACGAACACTGAAGCTTTCTTT; CDR3aa: CASSRDTNTEAFF
v_gene: TRBV5-4; abundance: .; d_gene: TRBD1; j_gene: TRBJ1-4; CDR3nt: TGTGCCAGCAGTTGGGACAGGCGGCGGGAAAAACTGTTTTTT; CDR3aa: CASSWDRRREKLFF
v_gene: TRBV5-1; abundance: .; d_gene: .; j_gene: TRBJ2-3; CDR3nt: TGCGCCAGCAGCTTACAGGGACAAGATACGCAGTATTTT; CDR3aa: CASSLQGQDTQYF
v_gene: TRBV9; abundance: .; d_gene: TRBD1; j_gene: TRBJ1-1; CDR3nt: TGTGCCAGCAGCGTGATGACAGGGGCCGGCAACACTGAAGCTTTCTTT; CDR3aa: CASSVMTGAGNTEAFF
v_gene: TRBV9; abundance: .; d_gene: TRBD2; j_gene: TRBJ2-5; CDR3nt: TGTGCCAGCAGCGCCTCCGGGACTAGCGGGGGTAAGCGAGAGACCCAGTACTTC; CDR3aa: CASSASGTSGGKRETQYF
v_gene: TRBV7-2; abundance: .; d_gene: .; j_gene: TRBJ1-6; CDR3nt: TGTGCCAGCAGCTTAACAACAGGGCCAGCCGGCTCACCCCTCCACTTT; CDR3aa: CASSLTTGPAGSPLHF
v_gene: TRBV30; abundance: .; d_gene: TRBD1; j_gene: TRBJ2-3; CDR3nt: TGTGCCTGGGGCAGGGGGCGGACAGATACGCAGTATTTT; CDR3aa: CAWGRGRTDTQYF
v_gene: TRBV7-2; abundance: .; d_gene: TRBD1; j_gene: TRBJ1-1; CDR3nt: TGTGCCAGCAGTCTTCAGGGGGCCTCTGAAGCTTTCTTT; CDR3aa: CASSLQGASEAFF
v_gene: TRBV5-1; abundance: few; d_gene: TRBD1; j_gene: TRBJ2-3; CDR3nt: TGCGCCAGCAGCGTGACAGGGGGCGCAACAGATACGCAGTATTTT; CDR3aa: CASSVTGGATDTQYF